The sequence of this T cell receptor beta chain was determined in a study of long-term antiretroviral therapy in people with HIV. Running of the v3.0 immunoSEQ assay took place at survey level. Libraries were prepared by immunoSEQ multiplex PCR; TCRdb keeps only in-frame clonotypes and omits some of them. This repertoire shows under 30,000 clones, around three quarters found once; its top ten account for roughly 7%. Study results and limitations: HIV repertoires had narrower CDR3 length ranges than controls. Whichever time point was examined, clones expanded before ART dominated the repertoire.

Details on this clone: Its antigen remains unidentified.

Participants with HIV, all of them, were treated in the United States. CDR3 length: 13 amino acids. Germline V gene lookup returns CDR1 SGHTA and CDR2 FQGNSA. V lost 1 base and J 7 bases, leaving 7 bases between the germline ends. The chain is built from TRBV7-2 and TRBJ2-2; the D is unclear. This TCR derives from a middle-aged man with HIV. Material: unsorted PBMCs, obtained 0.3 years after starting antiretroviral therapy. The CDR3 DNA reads TGTGCCAGCAGCTTAGGACTGTACGGGGAGCTGTTTTTT. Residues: CASSLGLYGELFF.